The 9 T cell receptor beta chains below all came from one sample that was sequenced in a study of T-cell memory formation after mild COVID-19. TCRdb analysed the 5' RACE reads with MiXCR anew, one entry per CDR3 protein. Of around 300,000 distinct CDR3 sequences listed, about an eighth are singletons. Sequencing was done on a sample of PBMCs or a T cell subset sorted from them (not recorded which). The receptors come from a man aged 18 to 30 who had mild COVID-19 (a few samples of this study predate the infection). Cell type and time point are not known.

This sequence joins TRBV5-5 and TRBJ2-4; 8 nucleotides line up with TRBD2. Germline CDR1 is SGHKS and CDR2 is YYEKEE (reference sequence). Losses at the gene ends were 3 bases for V and 3 bases for J; bases not matched to a gene: 5. The CDR3 sequence is 15 residues long. CDR3 in amino acids: CASSYSGGGKNIQYF. The CDR3 coding sequence is TGTGCCAGCAGCTACAGCGGGGGTGGCAAAAACATTCAGTACTTC.

V usage is TRBV5-5 and J usage is TRBJ2-3; possibly TRBD2 for D (6 bases). V was clipped by 0 bases and J by 3 bases, with 11 bases between them. The CDR3 covers 15 residues. CDR1 SGHKS and CDR2 YYEKEE come from the germline V gene (reference sequence). CDR3 nucleotide sequence: TGTGCCAGCAGCTTGGAAAGGCGGGGAACAGATACGCAGTATTTT. This encodes CASSLERRGTDTQYF. The variable domain in full, completed from reference TRBV5-5 and TRBJ2-3, reads DAGVTQSPTHLIKTRGQQVTLRCSPISGHKSVSWYQQVLGQGPQFIFQYYEKEERGRGNFPDRFSARQFPNYSSELNVNALLLGDSALYLCASSLERRGTDTQYFGPGTRLTVL.

A word on this clonotype: The germline gene is not matched at one end of the junction; a read error may be the cause. The rearrangement links TRBV20-1 to TRBJ2-3, with D unresolved. Germline assignment: CDR1 DFQATT and CDR2 SNEGSKA (reference sequence). This CDR3 has 9 residues. Here the CDR3 DNA reads TGCAGTGCTAGAGATAAGCAGTATTTT. Translating it yields CSARDKQYF.

V is TRBV6-2 or TRBV6-3 and J is TRBJ2-7; no definite D call. The CDR3 runs to 13 residues. Germline values: CDR1 MNHEY, CDR2 SVGEGT. The V gene lost 0 bases and the J gene lost 3 bases, with 6 bases spanning the gap. CDR3 coding DNA: TGTGCCAGCAGTTACTCGGCAGGCTACGAGCAGTACTTC. Its protein is CASSYSAGYEQYF.

The chain carries TRBV6-6 and TRBJ2-7; no firm D call. CDR1 is MNHNY, CDR2 SVGAGI, per germline (reference sequence). The length of the CDR3 is 13 residues. Trimming cost V 0 bases and J 3 bases, with 6 bases left between them. The CDR3 is CASSYSGLYEQYV. In DNA form, the CDR3 reads TGTGCCAGCAGTTACTCCGGCCTCTACGAGCAGTACGTC.

The chain is built from TRBV28 and TRBJ1-4; TRBD1 is a possible D gene (5 bases). The CDR3 extends over 17 amino acids. Germline V gene sequence: CDR1 MDHEN, CDR2 SYDVKM. V gave up 4 bases and J gave up 3 bases, with 18 bases separating them. CDR3 loop: CASSSSTGTNPNEKLFF. The CDR3 coding sequence is TGTGCCAGCAGTTCCTCCACCGGGACCAACCCTAATGAAAAACTGTTTTTT.

This clonotype appeared a few times. The CDR3 sequence: CSVRRSPGRNEKLFF. CDR3 nucleotides: TGCAGTGTGAGGAGGTCCCCTGGAAGGAATGAAAAACTGTTTTTT. This chain joins TRBV20-1 and TRBJ1-4; D is unclear. The CDR3 is made up of 15 amino acids. CDR1 and CDR2 from the germline V gene are DFQATT and SNEGSKA (reference sequence). Deletions cut 7 bases from V and 5 bases from J, with 20 bases between.

This clonotype occurred many times. The gene calls are TRBV7-6 and TRBJ2-3, with D tentatively TRBD2 (6 bases). V lost 2 bases and J lost 5, with 11 bases in between. CDR1 SGHVS and CDR2 FNYEAQ come from the germline V gene. CDR3 length: 14 amino acids. CDR3 protein: CASSLRAGGDTQYF. CDR3 bases: TGTGCCAGCAGCTTACGTGCCGGGGGAGATACGCAGTATTTT.

The V gene is TRBV7-9, the J gene TRBJ1-1; 7 bases match TRBD1. With V trimmed by 8 bases and J by 8 bases, 8 bases remained unmatched. The CDR3 sequence is 12 residues long. Germline CDR1 SEHNR, CDR2 FQNEAQ (reference sequence). The CDR3 protein is CASHSGTDEAFF. The CDR3, as DNA: TGTGCCAGCCATTCCGGGACAGACGAAGCTTTCTTT.